This T cell receptor (beta chain) was identified in a study of blood T cell repertoires in COVID-19. Participants were placed into cohorts based on the clinical history they reported. Recovered Cohort 3 donors showed two negative PCRs, clearance, or symptom resolution. Libraries were prepared by immunoSEQ multiplex PCR; TCRdb keeps only in-frame clonotypes and omits some of them. This repertoire shows 130,000 to 150,000 clones, about 79% found once; its top ten account for roughly 9.2%. This clone came up once. The source of this sequence is a man aged 45-65 years who had recovered from COVID-19. Specimen: PBMCs or T cells enriched from blood (not recorded which).

CDR3 in DNA: TGTGCCGGAGGACAGGGGCGAGGATTCTCTGGCTACACCTTC. Residues: CAGGQGRGFSGYTF. The chain uses TRBV6-5 and TRBJ1-2; 9 nucleotides match TRBD1. The length of the CDR3 is 14 residues. With V trimmed by 11 bases and J by 7 bases, 14 bases remained unmatched. Germline V gives CDR1 MNHEY, CDR2 SVGAGI.